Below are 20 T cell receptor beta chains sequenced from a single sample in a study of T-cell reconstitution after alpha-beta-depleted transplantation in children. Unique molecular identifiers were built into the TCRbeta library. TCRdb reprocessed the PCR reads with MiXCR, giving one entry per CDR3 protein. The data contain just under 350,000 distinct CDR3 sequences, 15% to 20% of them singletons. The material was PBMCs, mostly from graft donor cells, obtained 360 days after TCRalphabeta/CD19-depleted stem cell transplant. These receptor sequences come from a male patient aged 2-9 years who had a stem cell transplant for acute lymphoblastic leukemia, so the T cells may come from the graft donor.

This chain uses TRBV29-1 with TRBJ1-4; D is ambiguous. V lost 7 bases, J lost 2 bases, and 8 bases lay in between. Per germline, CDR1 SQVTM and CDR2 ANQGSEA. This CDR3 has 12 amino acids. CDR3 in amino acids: CSGGRTNEKLFF. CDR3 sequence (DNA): TGCAGCGGCGGCAGGACTAATGAAAAACTGTTTTTT.

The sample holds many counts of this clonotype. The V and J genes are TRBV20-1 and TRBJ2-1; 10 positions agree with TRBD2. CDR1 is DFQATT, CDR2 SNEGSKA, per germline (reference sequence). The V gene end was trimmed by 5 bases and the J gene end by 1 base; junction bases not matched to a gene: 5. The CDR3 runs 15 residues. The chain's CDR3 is CSAPKAGGSYNEQFF. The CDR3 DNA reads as TGCAGTGCTCCAAAAGCGGGAGGGTCCTACAATGAGCAGTTCTTC.

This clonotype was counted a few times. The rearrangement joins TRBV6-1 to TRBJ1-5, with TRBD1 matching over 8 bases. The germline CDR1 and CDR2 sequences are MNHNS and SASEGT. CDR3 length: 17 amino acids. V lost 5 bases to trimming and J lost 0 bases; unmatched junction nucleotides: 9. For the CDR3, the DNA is TGTGCCAGCAGTAAGACAGGGGTCGGATATAGCAATCAGCCCCAGCATTTT. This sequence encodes CASSKTGVGYSNQPQHF.

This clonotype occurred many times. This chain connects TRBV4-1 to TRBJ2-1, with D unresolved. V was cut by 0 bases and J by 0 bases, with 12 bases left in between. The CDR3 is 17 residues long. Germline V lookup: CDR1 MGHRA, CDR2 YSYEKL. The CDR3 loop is CASSQEPVPRSYNEQFF. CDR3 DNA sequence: TGCGCCAGCAGCCAAGAACCCGTCCCCCGCTCCTACAATGAGCAGTTCTTC.

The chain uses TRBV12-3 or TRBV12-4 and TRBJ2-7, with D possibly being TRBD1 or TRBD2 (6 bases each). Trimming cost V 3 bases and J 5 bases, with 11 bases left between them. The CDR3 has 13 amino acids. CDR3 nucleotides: TGTGCCAGCAGTTTTGGAGGGGGGCACGAGCAGTACTTC. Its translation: CASSFGGGHEQYF.

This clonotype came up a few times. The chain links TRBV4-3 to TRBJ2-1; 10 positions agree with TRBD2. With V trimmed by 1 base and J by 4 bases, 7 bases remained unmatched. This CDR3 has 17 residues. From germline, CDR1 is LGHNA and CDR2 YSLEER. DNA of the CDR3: TGCGCCAGCAGCCAAGCTAGCGGGAGCGTGGTGTACAATGAGCAGTTCTTC. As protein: CASSQASGSVVYNEQFF.

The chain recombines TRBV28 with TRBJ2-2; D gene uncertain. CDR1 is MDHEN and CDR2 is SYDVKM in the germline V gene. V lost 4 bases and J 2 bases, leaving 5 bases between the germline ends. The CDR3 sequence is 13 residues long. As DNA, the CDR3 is TGTGCCAGCAGTTCGTTTAACACCGGGGAGCTGTTTTTT. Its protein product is CASSSFNTGELFF.

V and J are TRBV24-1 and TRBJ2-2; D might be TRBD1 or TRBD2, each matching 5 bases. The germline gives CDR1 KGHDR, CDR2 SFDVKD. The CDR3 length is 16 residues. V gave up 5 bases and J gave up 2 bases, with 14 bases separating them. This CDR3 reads CATSAPPGPNTGELFF. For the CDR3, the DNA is TGTGCCACCAGTGCCCCCCCGGGACCAAACACCGGGGAGCTGTTTTTT.

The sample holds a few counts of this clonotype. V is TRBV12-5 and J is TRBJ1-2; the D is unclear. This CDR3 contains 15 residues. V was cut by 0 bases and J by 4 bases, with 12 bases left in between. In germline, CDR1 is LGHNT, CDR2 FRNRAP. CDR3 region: CASGLVRGISYGYTF. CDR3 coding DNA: TGTGCTAGTGGTTTGGTACGAGGGATCTCCTATGGCTACACCTTC.

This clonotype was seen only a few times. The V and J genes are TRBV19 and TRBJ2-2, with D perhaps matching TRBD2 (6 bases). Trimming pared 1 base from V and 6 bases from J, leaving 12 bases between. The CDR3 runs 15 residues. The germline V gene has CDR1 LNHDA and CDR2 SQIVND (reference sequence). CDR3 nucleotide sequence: TGTGCCAGTAGTATAGGCGGAGGGGACGCCGGGGAGCTGTTTTTT. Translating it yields CASSIGGGDAGELFF.

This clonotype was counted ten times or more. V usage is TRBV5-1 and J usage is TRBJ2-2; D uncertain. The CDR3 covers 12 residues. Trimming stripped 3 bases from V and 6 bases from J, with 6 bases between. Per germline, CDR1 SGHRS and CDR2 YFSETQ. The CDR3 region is CASSSTPGELFF. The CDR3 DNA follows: TGCGCCAGCAGCTCCACACCCGGGGAGCTGTTTTTT.

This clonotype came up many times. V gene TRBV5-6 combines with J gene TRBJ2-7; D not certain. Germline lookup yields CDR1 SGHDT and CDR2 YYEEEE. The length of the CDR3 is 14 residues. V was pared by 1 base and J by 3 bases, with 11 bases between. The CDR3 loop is CASSLFGPLYEQYF. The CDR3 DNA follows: TGTGCCAGCAGCTTGTTTGGACCACTCTACGAGCAGTACTTC.

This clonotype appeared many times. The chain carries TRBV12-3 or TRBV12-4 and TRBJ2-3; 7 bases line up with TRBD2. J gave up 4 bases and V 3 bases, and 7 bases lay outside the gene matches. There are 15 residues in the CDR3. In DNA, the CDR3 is TGTGCCAGCAGTTTCCGACTGGGGGGGTCAGATACGCAGTATTTT. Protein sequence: CASSFRLGGSDTQYF.

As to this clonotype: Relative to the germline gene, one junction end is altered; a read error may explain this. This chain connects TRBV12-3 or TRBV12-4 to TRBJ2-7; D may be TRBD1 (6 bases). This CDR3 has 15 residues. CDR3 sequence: CANSSGQQGYYEEYF. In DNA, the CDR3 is TGTGCCAACAGTTCGGGGCAACAGGGTTACTACGAGGAGTACTTC.

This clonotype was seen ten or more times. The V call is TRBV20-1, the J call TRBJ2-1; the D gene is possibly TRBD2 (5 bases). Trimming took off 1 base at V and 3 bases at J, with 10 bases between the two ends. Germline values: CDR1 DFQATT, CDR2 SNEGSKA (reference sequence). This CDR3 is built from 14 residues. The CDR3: CSARAGDYYNEQFF. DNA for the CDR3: TGCAGTGCTAGAGCCGGGGATTACTACAATGAGCAGTTCTTC.

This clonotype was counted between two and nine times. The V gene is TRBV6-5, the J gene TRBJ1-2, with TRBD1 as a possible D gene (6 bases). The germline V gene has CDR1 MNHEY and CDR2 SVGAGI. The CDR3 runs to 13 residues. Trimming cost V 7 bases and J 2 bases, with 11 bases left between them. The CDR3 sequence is CASNAGANYGYTF. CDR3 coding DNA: TGTGCCAGCAACGCAGGGGCGAACTATGGCTACACCTTC.

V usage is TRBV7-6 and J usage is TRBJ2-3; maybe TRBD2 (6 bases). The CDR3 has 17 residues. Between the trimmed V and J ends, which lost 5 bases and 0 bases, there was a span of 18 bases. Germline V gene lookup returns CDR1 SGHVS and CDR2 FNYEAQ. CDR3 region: CASSPTRLVVSTDTQYF. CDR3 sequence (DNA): TGTGCCAGCAGCCCAACCCGACTAGTCGTTAGCACAGATACGCAGTATTTT.

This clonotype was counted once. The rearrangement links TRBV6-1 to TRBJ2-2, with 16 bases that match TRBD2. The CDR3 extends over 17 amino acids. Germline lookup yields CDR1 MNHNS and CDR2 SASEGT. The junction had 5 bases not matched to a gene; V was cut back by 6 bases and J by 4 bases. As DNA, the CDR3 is TGTGCCAGCAGGGGACTAGCGGGAGGGCCGGGCACCGGGGAGCTGTTTTTT. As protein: CASRGLAGGPGTGELFF.

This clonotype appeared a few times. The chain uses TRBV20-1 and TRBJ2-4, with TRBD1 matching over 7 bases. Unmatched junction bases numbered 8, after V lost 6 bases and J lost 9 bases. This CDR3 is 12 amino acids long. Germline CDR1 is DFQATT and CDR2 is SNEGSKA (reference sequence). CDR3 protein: CSASSGTVIQYF. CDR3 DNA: TGCAGTGCCAGTTCCGGGACAGTCATTCAGTACTTC.

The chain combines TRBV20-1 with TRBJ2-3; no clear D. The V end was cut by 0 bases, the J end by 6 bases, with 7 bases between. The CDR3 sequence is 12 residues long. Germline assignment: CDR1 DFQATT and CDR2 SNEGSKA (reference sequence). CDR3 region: CSARDVPDTQYF. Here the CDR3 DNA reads TGCAGTGCTAGAGATGTCCCCGATACGCAGTATTTT.